Following are 17 T cell receptor beta chains from one sample sequenced in a study of T cell responses to AZD1222 COVID-19 vaccine. Some clones are missing from TCRdb's copy, which holds only in-frame ones; the method was immunoSEQ multiplex PCR. The data contain about 66,000 clones, 88% of them singletons. The material was peripheral blood, obtained 28 days after the second dose of the MenACWY control vaccine. The receptors originated from an adult who received the MenACWY meningococcal vaccine as a control.

This sequence joins TRBV5-4 and TRBJ2-7; D is unresolved. CDR1 and CDR2 (germline): SGHNT, YYREEE (reference sequence). Trimming took off 0 bases at V and 5 bases at J, with 12 bases between the two ends. The CDR3 has 14 residues. The DNA for the CDR3 is TGTGCCAGCAGCTTGGCCGGGTCTGGCGACGAGCAGTACTTC. Translated, it gives CASSLAGSGDEQYF.

The chain recombines TRBV3-1 (or the pseudogene TRBV3-2) with TRBJ2-3; 7 nucleotides line up with TRBD2. The CDR3 totals 12 residues. CDR1 is LGHDT and CDR2 is YNNKEL in the germline V gene (reference sequence). V shed 4 bases and J 11 bases; nucleotides not matched to a gene: 6. Written as DNA, the CDR3 is TGTGCCAGCAGCCTCTCTGGGGGGGTGCAGTATTTT. As protein: CASSLSGGVQYF.

This clone was seen once. The chain links TRBV29-1 to TRBJ2-2; TRBD2 matches at 9 bases. This CDR3 comprises 15 residues. V shed 7 bases, J shed 5 bases, and the junction held 11 bases outside the gene matches. Germline CDR1 reads SQVTM; CDR2 reads ANQGSEA. CDR3 in DNA: TGCAGCGCTTCTAGCGGGGCTGGGTATACCGGGGAGCTGTTTTTT. Translated: CSASSGAGYTGELFF.

The CDR3 reads CAIRGTERNQPQHF. In nucleotides, the CDR3 is TGTGCCATCAGGGGGACGGAACGAAATCAGCCCCAGCATTTT. The chain is built from TRBV10-3 and TRBJ1-5; tentative D call: TRBD1 (5 bases). CDR1 is ENHRY, CDR2 SYGVKD, per germline. This CDR3 region has 14 residues. With 6 bases removed from V and 4 bases from J, the gap between germline ends came to 13 bases.

A word on this clone: Other nucleotide sequences in the sample specify the same CDR3. V and J are TRBV11-2 and TRBJ1-1; a possible D gene is TRBD1 (5 bases). Germline V gene sequence: CDR1 SGHAT, CDR2 FQNNGV. V shed 5 bases and J shed 3 bases, with 10 bases lying between them. The CDR3 is made up of 13 amino acids. The CDR3 loop reads CASSTQGDTEAFF. CDR3 nucleotides: TGTGCCAGCAGCACCCAGGGCGACACTGAAGCTTTCTTT.

The rearrangement joins TRBV7-8 to TRBJ2-3; weak D call: TRBD1 (5 bases). Germline CDR1 and CDR2: SGHVS and FQNEAQ. The CDR3 covers 16 residues. V gave up 0 bases and J gave up 4 bases, with 14 bases separating them. CDR3: CASSLAAPARADTQYF. The CDR3 DNA sequence: TGTGCCAGCAGCTTAGCGGCCCCAGCCAGGGCAGATACGCAGTATTTT.

V usage is TRBV18 and J usage is TRBJ1-1; no clear D gene. This CDR3 comprises 12 residues. The V and J ends lost 4 bases and 3 bases respectively, with 6 bases between them. CDR1 is KGHSH and CDR2 is LQKENI in the germline V gene. The CDR3 DNA follows: TGTGCCAGCTCACGTCGGGACACTGAAGCTTTCTTT. The encoded protein is CASSRRDTEAFF.

The gene calls are TRBV6-6 and TRBJ1-6, with D possibly matching TRBD1 (5 bases). The CDR3 length is 16 residues. Trimming took off 4 bases at V and 9 bases at J, with 19 bases between the two ends. Germline CDR1 is MNHNY and CDR2 is SVGAGI (reference sequence). The CDR3, as DNA: TGTGCCAGCAGTTTCGATCGACCAGGGCCAGCTTCACCCCTCCACTTT. Encoded protein: CASSFDRPGPASPLHF.

This clone has a handful of counts. The chain joins TRBV9 to TRBJ2-2, with a weak D call TRBD2 (6 bases). The CDR3 totals 16 residues. Trimming shortened V by 2 bases and J by 4 bases, and 15 bases separated the two germline ends. Germline CDR1 is SGDLS and CDR2 is YYNGEE. The CDR3 sequence: CASSVRDSRGTGELFF. DNA for the CDR3: TGTGCCAGCAGCGTCCGGGACTCGCGCGGCACCGGGGAGCTGTTTTTT.

The V and J genes are TRBV11-2 and TRBJ1-6, with D unresolved. The V gene lost 1 base and the J gene lost 7 bases, with 5 bases spanning the gap. The germline gives CDR1 SGHAT, CDR2 FQNNGV. This CDR3 comprises 13 residues. The CDR3 loop is CASSLGPNSPLHF. The DNA for the CDR3 is TGTGCCAGCAGCTTAGGCCCCAATTCACCCCTCCACTTT.

The V gene is TRBV19, the J gene TRBJ1-3, with 7 bases identical to TRBD1. Trimming took 5 bases from V and 0 from J; bases not matched to a gene: 10. The CDR3 spans 17 residues. The germline gives CDR1 LNHDA, CDR2 SQIVND (reference sequence). CDR3 in amino acids: CASSARTGGNSGNTIYF. The CDR3 DNA follows: TGTGCCAGTAGTGCTCGGACAGGAGGGAACTCTGGAAACACCATATATTTT.

The table lists this clone with a count of one. The chain couples TRBV5-1 to TRBJ2-5; 13 nucleotides agree with TRBD2. The CDR3 covers 17 residues. Germline lookup yields CDR1 SGHRS and CDR2 YFSETQ. Unmatched junction bases numbered 9, after V lost 2 bases and J lost 5 bases. CDR3 DNA sequence: TGCGCCAGCAGCTTTGGGAGGACTAGCGGGAGAGGCGAGACCCAGTACTTC. Translation gives CASSFGRTSGRGETQYF.

The J gene is TRBJ2-5, the V gene TRBV28; D gene uncertain. V shed 7 bases and J shed 0 bases, with 15 bases lying between them. CDR3 size: 15 residues. Per germline, CDR1 MDHEN and CDR2 SYDVKM. The DNA of the CDR3 is TGTGCCAGCACCCCCTATCGGGCTAACCAAGAGACCCAGTACTTC. Translated, it gives CASTPYRANQETQYF.

This clone occurred once. The rearrangement links TRBV5-1 to TRBJ1-2; D gene unclear. Between the trimmed V and J ends, which lost 0 bases and 2 bases, there was a span of 11 bases. Germline V gene lookup returns CDR1 SGHRS and CDR2 YFSETQ. This CDR3 has 15 residues. The CDR3, as DNA: TGCGCCAGCAGCTTGGGACTCCCCCCCAACTATGGCTACACCTTC. This codes for CASSLGLPPNYGYTF. The whole variable domain, filled in from reference TRBV5-1 and TRBJ1-2, reads KAGVTQTPRYLIKTRGQQVTLSCSPISGHRSVSWYQQTPGQGLQFLFEYFSETQRNKGNFPGRFSGRQFSNSRSEMNVSTLELGDSALYLCASSLGLPPNYGYTFGSGTRLTVV.

The rearrangement uses TRBV28 and TRBJ1-2; no clear D gene. V was shortened by 2 bases and J by 6 bases, with 13 bases between the two germline ends. Looked up from germline, CDR1 is MDHEN and CDR2 is SYDVKM. This CDR3 region has 14 residues. The CDR3 here is CASSLTRVVNGYTF. CDR3 nucleotide sequence: TGTGCCAGCAGTTTAACGAGGGTGGTAAATGGCTACACCTTC.

This sequence joins TRBV5-4 and TRBJ1-1, with D maybe TRBD1 (5 bases). The germline V gene has CDR1 SGHNT and CDR2 YYREEE (reference sequence). The V end was cut by 0 bases, the J end by 6 bases, with 12 bases between. The CDR3 is made up of 14 amino acids. CDR3 residues: CASSLAGVWSEAFF. The CDR3 DNA reads TGTGCCAGCAGCTTGGCGGGGGTTTGGTCTGAAGCTTTCTTT.

This sequence joins TRBV15 and TRBJ2-3; D gene ambiguous. V was pared by 1 base and J by 5 bases, with 4 bases between. Germline CDR1 LNHNV, CDR2 YYDKDF (reference sequence). The CDR3 contains 12 residues. This chain's CDR3 is CATSRGVDTQYF. Written as DNA, the CDR3 is TGTGCCACCAGCAGAGGTGTAGATACGCAGTATTTT.